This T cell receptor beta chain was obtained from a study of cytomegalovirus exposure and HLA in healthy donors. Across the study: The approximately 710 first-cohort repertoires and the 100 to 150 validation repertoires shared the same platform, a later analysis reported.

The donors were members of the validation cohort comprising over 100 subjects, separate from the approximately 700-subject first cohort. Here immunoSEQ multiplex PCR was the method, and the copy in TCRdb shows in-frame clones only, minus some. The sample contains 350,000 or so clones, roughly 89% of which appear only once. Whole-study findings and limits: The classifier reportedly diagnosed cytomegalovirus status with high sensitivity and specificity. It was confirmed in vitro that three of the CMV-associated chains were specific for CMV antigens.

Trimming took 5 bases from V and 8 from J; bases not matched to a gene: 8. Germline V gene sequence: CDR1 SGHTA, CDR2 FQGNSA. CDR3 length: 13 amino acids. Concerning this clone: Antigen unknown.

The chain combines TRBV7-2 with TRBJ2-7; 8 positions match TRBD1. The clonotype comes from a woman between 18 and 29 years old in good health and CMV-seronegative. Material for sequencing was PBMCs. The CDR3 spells CASSKDRVGKQYF. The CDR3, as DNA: TGTGCCAGCAGCAAGGACAGGGTTGGGAAGCAGTACTTC.